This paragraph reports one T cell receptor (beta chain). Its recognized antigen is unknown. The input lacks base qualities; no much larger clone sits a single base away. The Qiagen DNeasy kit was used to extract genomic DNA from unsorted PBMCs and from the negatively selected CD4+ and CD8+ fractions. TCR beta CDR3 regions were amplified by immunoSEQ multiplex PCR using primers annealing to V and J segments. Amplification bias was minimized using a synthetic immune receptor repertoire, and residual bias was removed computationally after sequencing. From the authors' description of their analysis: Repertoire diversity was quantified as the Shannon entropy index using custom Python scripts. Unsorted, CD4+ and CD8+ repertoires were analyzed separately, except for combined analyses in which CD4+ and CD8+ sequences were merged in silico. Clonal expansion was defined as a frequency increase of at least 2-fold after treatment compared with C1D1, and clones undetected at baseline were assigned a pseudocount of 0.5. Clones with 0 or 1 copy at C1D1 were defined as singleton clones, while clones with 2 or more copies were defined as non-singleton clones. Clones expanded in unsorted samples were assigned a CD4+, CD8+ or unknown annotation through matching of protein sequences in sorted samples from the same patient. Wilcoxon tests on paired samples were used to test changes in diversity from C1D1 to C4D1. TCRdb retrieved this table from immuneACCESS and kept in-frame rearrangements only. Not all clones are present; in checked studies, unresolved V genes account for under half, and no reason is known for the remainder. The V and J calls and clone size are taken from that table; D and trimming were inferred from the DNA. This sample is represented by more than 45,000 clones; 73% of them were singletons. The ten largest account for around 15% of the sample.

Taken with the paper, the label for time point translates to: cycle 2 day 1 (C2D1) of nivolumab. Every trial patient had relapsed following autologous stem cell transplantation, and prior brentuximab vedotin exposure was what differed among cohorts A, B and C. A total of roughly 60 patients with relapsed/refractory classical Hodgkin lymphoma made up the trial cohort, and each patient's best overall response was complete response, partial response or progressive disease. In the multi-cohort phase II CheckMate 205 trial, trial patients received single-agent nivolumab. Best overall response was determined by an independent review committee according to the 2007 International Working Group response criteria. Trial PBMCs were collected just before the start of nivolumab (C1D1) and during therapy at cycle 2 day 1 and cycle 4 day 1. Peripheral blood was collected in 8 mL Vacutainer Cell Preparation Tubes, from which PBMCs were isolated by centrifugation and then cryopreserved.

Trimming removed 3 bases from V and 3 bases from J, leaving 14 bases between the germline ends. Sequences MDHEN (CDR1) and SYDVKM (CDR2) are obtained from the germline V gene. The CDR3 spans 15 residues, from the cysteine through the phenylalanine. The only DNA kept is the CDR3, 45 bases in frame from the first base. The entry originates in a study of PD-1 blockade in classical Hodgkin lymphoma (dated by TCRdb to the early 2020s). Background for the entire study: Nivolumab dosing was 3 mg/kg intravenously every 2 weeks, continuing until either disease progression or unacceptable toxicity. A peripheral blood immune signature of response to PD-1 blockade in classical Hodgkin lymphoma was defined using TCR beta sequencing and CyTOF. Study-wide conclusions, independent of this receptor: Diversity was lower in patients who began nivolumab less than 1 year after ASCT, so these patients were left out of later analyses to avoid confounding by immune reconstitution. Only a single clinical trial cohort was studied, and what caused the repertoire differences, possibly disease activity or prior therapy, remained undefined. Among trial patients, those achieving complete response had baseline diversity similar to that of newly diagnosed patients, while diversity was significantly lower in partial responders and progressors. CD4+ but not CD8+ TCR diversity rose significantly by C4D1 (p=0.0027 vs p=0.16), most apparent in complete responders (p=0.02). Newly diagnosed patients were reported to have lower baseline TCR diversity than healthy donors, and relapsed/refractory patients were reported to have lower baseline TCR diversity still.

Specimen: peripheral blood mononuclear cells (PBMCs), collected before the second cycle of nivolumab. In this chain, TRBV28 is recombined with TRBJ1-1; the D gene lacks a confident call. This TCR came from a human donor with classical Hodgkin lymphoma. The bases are TGTGCCAGCAGTTTGAGGACGAATTTCTACACTGAAGCTTTCTTT. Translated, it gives CASSLRTNFYTEAFF.